These 20 T cell receptor beta chains share one sample of origin, sequenced in a study of shared clonotypes between healthy human individuals. Generated by immunoSEQ multiplex PCR, the TCRdb table keeps only in-frame clones and is missing some. Among 1.6 million or so clones, roughly 95% were seen once, and the ten largest hold approximately 1%. Sequenced input: naive CD4+ T cells sorted from blood. Subset noted: CD45RA+ positively selected. These TCRs come from a man in his thirties or forties in good health.

The V and J genes are TRBV10-2 and TRBJ2-2, with D hard to call. This CDR3 region has 12 residues. Looked up from germline, CDR1 is WSHSY and CDR2 is SAAADI. V was clipped by 2 bases and J by 8 bases, with 6 bases between them. The CDR3 loop reads CASSEVRGELFF. The DNA for the CDR3 is TGCGCCAGCAGTGAGGTCAGGGGGGAGCTGTTTTTT.

The V and J genes are TRBV5-4 and TRBJ2-1, with D hard to call. The CDR3 totals 17 residues. The V gene's germline CDR1 is SGHNT and CDR2 YYREEE (reference sequence). V dropped 0 bases and J dropped 0 bases, with 13 bases sitting between them. For the CDR3, the DNA is TGTGCCAGCAGCTTGGCCCCTACGGGCGTCTCCTACAATGAGCAGTTCTTC. Protein product: CASSLAPTGVSYNEQFF. Drawing the rest from reference TRBV5-4 and TRBJ2-1, the complete variable domain is ETGVTQSPTHLIKTRGQQVTLRCSSQSGHNTVSWYQQALGQGPQFIFQYYREEENGRGNFPPRFSGLQFPNYSSELNVNALELDDSALYLCASSLAPTGVSYNEQFFGPGTRLTVL.

The CDR3 is CASSEIRQHYTF. The CDR3 DNA follows: TGCGCCAGCAGTGAAATTCGACAGCACTACACCTTC. The rearrangement joins TRBV10-2 to TRBJ1-2, with D possibly TRBD1 on 5 matching bases. This CDR3 spans 12 amino acids. V was shortened by 3 bases and J by 10 bases, with 12 bases between the two germline ends. Germline V gene data show CDR1 as WSHSY and CDR2 as SAAADI.

The CDR3 sequence: CASRTIGGETQYF. For the CDR3, the DNA is TGTGCCAGTAGGACCATTGGGGGAGAGACCCAGTACTTC. The gene calls are TRBV19 and TRBJ2-5, with D possibly called TRBD1 or TRBD2 (5 bases each). This CDR3 is 13 amino acids long. CDR1 is LNHDA and CDR2 is SQIVND in the germline V gene (reference sequence). V was pared by 6 bases and J by 4 bases, with 12 bases between.

To note about this clone: This sample also contains other DNA sequences that code for the same CDR3. This chain's CDR3 is CASSLAAGNEQFF. In nucleotides, the CDR3 is TGTGCCAGCAGCTTAGCGGCGGGGAATGAGCAGTTCTTC. J is TRBJ2-1 and V is TRBV7-2; D perhaps matches TRBD2 (6 bases). Deletions cut 0 bases from V and 7 bases from J, with 7 bases between. Germline V CDR1 and CDR2: SGHTA, FQGNSA. The CDR3 spans 13 residues. The full variable domain, completed using reference TRBV7-2 and TRBJ2-1, is GAGVSQSPSNKVTEKGKDVELRCDPISGHTALYWYRQSLGQGLEFLIYFQGNSAPDKSGLPSDRFSAERTGGSVSTLTIQRTQQEDSAVYLCASSLAAGNEQFFGPGTRLTVL.

This chain joins TRBV9 and TRBJ2-1; the match to TRBD2 covers 10 bases. This CDR3 region has 16 residues. Germline V gives CDR1 SGDLS, CDR2 YYNGEE. J gave up 7 bases and V 2 bases, and 9 bases lay outside the gene matches. Here the CDR3 reads CASSVRLAGPMNEQFF. Written as DNA, the CDR3 is TGTGCCAGCAGCGTCCGACTAGCGGGCCCAATGAATGAGCAGTTCTTC. Full variable domain (outside the CDR3, taken from reference TRBV9 and TRBJ2-1): DSGVTQTPKHLITATGQRVTLRCSPRSGDLSVYWYQQSLDQGLQFLIQYYNGEERAKGNILERFSAQQFPDLHSELNLSSLELGDSALYFCASSVRLAGPMNEQFFGPGTRLTVL.

This clone appeared a few times. J is TRBJ1-1 and V is TRBV29-1; 8 bases line up with TRBD1. The CDR3 spans 13 residues. Looked up from germline, CDR1 is SQVTM and CDR2 is ANQGSEA. The V and J ends lost 4 bases and 6 bases, in that order; junction bases with no gene match: 7. Written as DNA, the CDR3 is TGCAGCGTTGCTCTGACAGGGGAATCTGAAGCTTTCTTT. Translating gives CSVALTGESEAFF.

This clone was counted a single time. Other nucleotide sequences from this sample produce the same CDR3. The chain uses TRBV7-2 and TRBJ2-5, with D hard to call. Trimming took 3 bases from V and 2 from J, leaving 10 bases between them. The CDR3 has 14 amino acids. The V gene's germline CDR1 is SGHTA and CDR2 FQGNSA. This CDR3 is CASSLVGWQETQYF. CDR3 in DNA: TGTGCCAGCAGCTTGGTCGGTTGGCAAGAGACCCAGTACTTC.

The chain has TRBV19 and TRBJ2-1, with no clear D. V lost 9 bases and J lost 0, with 15 bases in between. Per germline, CDR1 LNHDA and CDR2 SQIVND (reference sequence). The CDR3 runs to 15 residues. The CDR3 nucleotides read TGTGCCAGCCGATACGCATGGAGCTCCTACAATGAGCAGTTCTTC. Translation gives CASRYAWSSYNEQFF.

DNA for the CDR3: TGTGCCAGCTCCGGGACAGGGGACGAAAAACTGTTTTTT. Translating gives CASSGTGDEKLFF. The V and J genes are TRBV18 and TRBJ1-4, with 10 positions matching TRBD1. The CDR3 runs 13 residues. Germline values: CDR1 KGHSH, CDR2 LQKENI. V lost 6 bases, J lost 8 bases, and 3 bases stayed unmatched.

This clone has only one observation. DNA for the CDR3: TGTGCCAGCAGTGCCCCGGGACGAGAAGCTTTCTTT. It codes for CASSAPGREAFF. V is TRBV2 and J is TRBJ1-1, with D tentatively TRBD1 (5 bases). Trimming shortened V by 4 bases and J by 8 bases, and 11 bases separated the two germline ends. CDR3 length: 12 residues. Germline CDR1 SNHLY, CDR2 FYNNEI.

The gene calls are TRBV5-1 and TRBJ2-5, with TRBD1 identical over 10 bases. With 2 bases clipped from V and 5 bases from J, the junction kept 6 bases outside the gene matches. Germline CDR1 reads SGHRS; CDR2 reads YFSETQ. The CDR3 has 15 amino acids. The CDR3 sequence is CASSLMTGGAETQYF. Written as DNA, the CDR3 is TGCGCCAGCAGCTTAATGACAGGGGGCGCGGAGACCCAGTACTTC.

The V gene is TRBV5-4, the J gene TRBJ2-5; no clear D. Germline CDR1 is SGHNT and CDR2 is YYREEE (reference sequence). Trimming shortened V by 4 bases and J by 5 bases, and 15 bases separated the two germline ends. The CDR3 has 14 residues. CDR3 loop: CASSLGPDKETQYF. CDR3 in DNA: TGTGCCAGCAGCCTTGGACCCGACAAGGAGACCCAGTACTTC. The complete variable domain, with remaining parts taken from reference TRBV5-4 and TRBJ2-5, reads ETGVTQSPTHLIKTRGQQVTLRCSSQSGHNTVSWYQQALGQGPQFIFQYYREEENGRGNFPPRFSGLQFPNYSSELNVNALELDDSALYLCASSLGPDKETQYFGPGTRLLVL.

V and J are TRBV5-1 and TRBJ2-5; D is possibly TRBD1 (6 bases). Looked up from germline, CDR1 is SGHRS and CDR2 is YFSETQ. The CDR3 extends over 16 amino acids. V lost 4 bases, J lost 5 bases, and 21 bases lay in between. CDR3 loop: CASSVQQGVLMETQYF. The DNA for the CDR3 is TGCGCCAGCAGCGTACAACAGGGAGTTTTAATGGAGACCCAGTACTTC.

V and J are TRBV13 and TRBJ2-7; 14 bases match TRBD2. The germline CDR1 and CDR2 sequences are PRHDT and FYEKMQ (reference sequence). V was clipped by 6 bases and J by 0 bases; unmatched bases: 7. The CDR3 contains 17 residues. CDR3 DNA sequence: TGTGCCAGCAGGGATTCCGGGACTAGCGGGAGCTCCTACGAGCAGTACTTC. Protein sequence: CASRDSGTSGSSYEQYF.

V and J are TRBV5-1 and TRBJ2-2; 12 nucleotides agree with TRBD2. Germline CDR1 is SGHRS and CDR2 is YFSETQ. The CDR3 sequence is 14 residues long. J was trimmed by 6 bases and V by 5 bases; bases with no gene match: 2. In DNA, the CDR3 is TGCGCCAGCAGGACTAGCGGGAGTTCCGGGGAGCTGTTTTTT. Translating it yields CASRTSGSSGELFF.

The chain carries TRBV5-1 and TRBJ1-6; D is undetermined. This CDR3 is 16 amino acids long. CDR1 and CDR2 (germline): SGHRS, YFSETQ. With 0 bases removed from V and 4 bases from J, the gap between germline ends came to 11 bases. In nucleotides, the CDR3 is TGCGCCAGCAGCTTGGGCAGCCTAGAGTATAATTCACCCCTCCACTTT. This encodes CASSLGSLEYNSPLHF.

V usage is TRBV9 and J usage is TRBJ2-7; D possibly corresponds to TRBD2 (5 bases). Per germline, CDR1 SGDLS and CDR2 YYNGEE. CDR3 length equals 14 residues. Trimming stripped 0 bases from V and 3 bases from J, with 10 bases between. CDR3 in amino acids: CASSVDGLGYEQYF. In DNA form, the CDR3 reads TGTGCCAGCAGCGTAGACGGACTGGGCTACGAGCAGTACTTC.

This chain joins TRBV28 and TRBJ1-2; D is possibly TRBD1 (6 bases). The CDR3 contains 15 residues. The V gene's germline CDR1 is MDHEN and CDR2 SYDVKM. The V end was cut by 8 bases, the J end by 8 bases, with 24 bases between. CDR3 amino acids: CASGTPLGGGRGYTF. CDR3 nucleotide sequence: TGTGCCAGCGGAACGCCACTCGGGGGGGGCCGCGGCTACACCTTC.

The rearrangement uses TRBV7-3 and TRBJ2-1; perhaps TRBD2 as D (6 bases). Trimming took off 2 bases at V and 4 bases at J, with 15 bases between the two ends. Germline values: CDR1 SGHTA, CDR2 FQGTGA. The CDR3 totals 16 residues. The CDR3, as DNA: TGTGCCAGCAGCTTACGAGACGGGAGCGGGTACAATGAGCAGTTCTTC. It is translated as CASSLRDGSGYNEQFF.